Below are 25 T cell receptor beta chains sequenced from a single sample in a study of shared clonotypes between healthy human individuals. This table comes from immunoSEQ multiplex PCR, and its TCRdb copy is limited to in-frame clones, with some not included. The sample gives approximately 1,000,000 clones, around three quarters of which show up once; 0.5% to 0.6% is in the top ten. Input material: memory CD4+ T cells from PBMCs. Indicated subset: CD45RA-negative fraction. These receptors were taken from a man younger than 35 in good health. Some clones in this sample may be carry-over from other donors' samples.

The rearrangement joins TRBV19 to TRBJ1-5; perhaps TRBD1 as D (6 bases). The germline V gene encodes CDR1 LNHDA and CDR2 SQIVND (reference sequence). V was trimmed by 3 bases and J by 7 bases, leaving 10 bases between them. The CDR3 consists of 13 residues. CDR3: CASSIGGPQPQHF. The CDR3 bases are TGTGCCAGTAGTATTGGGGGGCCCCAGCCCCAGCATTTT.

A remark on this clone: The sample holds other DNA sequences that translate to the same CDR3. The rearrangement uses TRBV7-9 and TRBJ1-5; D may be TRBD1 (5 bases). This CDR3 region has 14 residues. Per the germline V gene, CDR1 is SEHNR and CDR2 is FQNEAQ (reference sequence). Trimming removed 5 bases from V and 2 bases from J, with 10 bases in between. The CDR3, as DNA: TGTGCCAGCAGCCAGGGAGGCGGCAATCAGCCCCAGCATTTT. Encoded protein: CASSQGGGNQPQHF.

The chain joins TRBV25-1 to TRBJ2-2; 8 nucleotides align to TRBD2. The V gene end was trimmed by 3 bases and the J gene end by 5 bases; junction bases not matched to a gene: 8. The germline CDR1 and CDR2 sequences are MGHDK and SYGVNS. The CDR3 is 16 residues long. CDR3 sequence (DNA): TGTGCCAGCAGTGAGAGCGGGAGAGGAAGAACCGGGGAGCTGTTTTTT. Translated, it gives CASSESGRGRTGELFF.

The chain couples TRBV7-9 to TRBJ2-3; no reliable D call. The CDR3 covers 13 residues. Germline V gene sequence: CDR1 SEHNR, CDR2 FQNEAQ (reference sequence). The CDR3 spells CAVGSGGTDTQYF. In nucleotides, the CDR3 is TGTGCGGTGGGGTCTGGAGGCACAGATACGCAGTATTTT. Full variable domain (missing parts from reference TRBV7-9 and TRBJ2-3): DTGVSQNPRHKITKRGQNVTFRCDPISEHNRLYWYRQTLGQGPEFLTYFQNEAQLEKSRLLSDRFSAERPKGSFSTLEIQRTEQGDSAMYLCAVGSGGTDTQYFGPGTRLTVL.

This clone was counted a few times. The rearrangement links TRBV7-9 to TRBJ2-1; D unclear. The germline CDR1 and CDR2 sequences are SEHNR and FQNEAQ (reference sequence). V lost 2 bases to trimming and J lost 4 bases, with 6 bases between them. The length of the CDR3 is 13 residues. Here the CDR3 DNA reads TGTGCCAGCAGCTTAACTCGGTACAATGAGCAGTTCTTC. Translated: CASSLTRYNEQFF.

This chain uses TRBV7-3 with TRBJ2-5; 7 nucleotides align to TRBD2. J gave up 5 bases and V 5 bases, and 17 bases lay outside the gene matches. The CDR3 length is 17 residues. Germline assignment: CDR1 SGHTA and CDR2 FQGTGA. In DNA, the CDR3 is TGTGCCAGCAGCCCAGGCGGTGCTAGCGGAGTGCGGGAGACCCAGTACTTC. This gives the protein CASSPGGASGVRETQYF.

This clone was found once. The V call is TRBV9, the J call TRBJ2-1; 7 positions match TRBD2. There are 15 residues in the CDR3. Germline V gene lookup returns CDR1 SGDLS and CDR2 YYNGEE. Trimming at V came to 0 bases and at J to 5 bases, leaving 5 bases not matched to a gene. Here the CDR3 DNA reads TGTGCCAGCAGCGTAGACGGCGGGAGTCACAATGAGCAGTTCTTC. This codes for CASSVDGGSHNEQFF.

V is TRBV11-2 and J is TRBJ2-1; 8 positions match TRBD2. Germline-derived CDR1 and CDR2 are SGHAT and FQNNGV. The CDR3 is 15 amino acids. The V segment lost 5 bases and the J segment 9 bases; nucleotides outside the gene matches: 12. The CDR3 protein is CASSGPGLGTVEQFF. CDR3 nucleotides: TGTGCCAGCAGCGGACCGGGACTAGGTACAGTTGAGCAGTTCTTC.

The chain is built from TRBV7-3 and TRBJ2-7; 9 bases align to TRBD1. With V trimmed by 5 bases and J by 0 bases, 5 bases remained unmatched. This CDR3 is 15 amino acids long. Germline V CDR1 and CDR2: SGHTA, FQGTGA. The CDR3 DNA reads TGTGCCAGCAGCCTGGGACAGGGACTCTCCTACGAGCAGTACTTC. It specifies CASSLGQGLSYEQYF.

The table lists this clone with a count of one. The chain joins TRBV4-3 to TRBJ2-7; TRBD1 matches at 8 bases. Germline trimming cut 0 bases from V and 4 bases from J; bases unmatched to any gene: 8. The germline gives CDR1 LGHNA, CDR2 YSLEER. CDR3 length: 16 residues. The CDR3 coding sequence is TGCGCCAGCAGCCAAGATCGGGGGACAGGAGGGTACGAGCAGTACTTC. Its translation is CASSQDRGTGGYEQYF.

Concerning this clone itself: The junction and the germline gene differ at one end; a read error may be behind it. The V gene is TRBV6-5, the J gene TRBJ2-7; no clear D. Germline V gives CDR1 MNHEY, CDR2 SVGAGI. The CDR3 runs 14 residues. The CDR3 DNA sequence: TGTGCCACCAGTCCTCTTGGGATCTCCTACGAGCAGTACTTC. Translating gives CATSPLGISYEQYF.

The V gene is TRBV28, the J gene TRBJ2-5; 8 bases align to TRBD2. CDR3 length equals 15 residues. V lost 7 bases and J lost 5; bases outside the gene matches: 12. Germline CDR1 is MDHEN and CDR2 is SYDVKM. The CDR3 nucleotides read TGTGCCAGCAAACGGGGGGGCTCCGTATGGGAGACCCAGTACTTC. It encodes CASKRGGSVWETQYF.

The chain links TRBV19 to TRBJ1-1; D remains unclear. Trimming stripped 3 bases from V and 0 bases from J, with 14 bases between. CDR1 is LNHDA, CDR2 SQIVND, per germline (reference sequence). The CDR3 totals 16 residues. The CDR3 nucleotides read TGTGCCAGTAGTATCACAGACCTCTCCATGAACACTGAAGCTTTCTTT. It translates to CASSITDLSMNTEAFF.

This sequence joins TRBV19 and TRBJ2-7, with 9 positions matching TRBD1. Trimming cost V 5 bases and J 3 bases; bases outside gene matches: 8. The CDR3 is 15 residues long. Per the germline V gene, CDR1 is LNHDA and CDR2 is SQIVND (reference sequence). The CDR3 loop is CASSLGTGRVYEQYF. In DNA, the CDR3 is TGTGCCAGTAGTCTCGGGACAGGGAGGGTCTACGAGCAGTACTTC.

V and J are TRBV4-2 and TRBJ1-2, with TRBD1 as a possible D gene (5 bases). The ends were cut back, 1 base at V and 0 bases at J, with 12 bases in the middle. The CDR3 contains 16 residues. The germline V gene has CDR1 LGHNA and CDR2 YNFKEQ. CDR3 sequence (DNA): TGTGCCAGCAGCCAAGGGGGGAGGGCGACTAACTATGGCTACACCTTC. Its protein is CASSQGGRATNYGYTF.

This clone was counted once. The V call is TRBV28, the J call TRBJ1-4; 7 bases are a match to TRBD1. Germline V CDR1 and CDR2: MDHEN, SYDVKM. J lost 3 bases, V lost 10 bases, and 8 bases had no gene match. This CDR3 contains 14 residues. The CDR3 coding sequence is TGTGCCACCCGACGGACAGGACCTAATGAAAAACTGTTTTTT. Its protein is CATRRTGPNEKLFF.

The sample holds many counts of this clone. The chain is built from TRBV6-5 and TRBJ1-5; D ambiguous. The CDR3 runs to 15 residues. The V and J ends lost 0 bases and 9 bases respectively, with 15 bases between them. CDR1 is MNHEY, CDR2 SVGAGI, per germline. The CDR3 reads CASSYSRSSLGPQHF. As DNA, the CDR3 is TGTGCCAGCAGTTACTCTCGGAGCTCCCTAGGGCCCCAGCATTTT.

The V and J genes are TRBV5-4 and TRBJ2-3; D possibly uses TRBD1 or TRBD2 (5 bases each). The CDR3 covers 15 residues. CDR1 and CDR2 from the germline V gene are SGHNT and YYREEE (reference sequence). V was trimmed by 4 bases and J by 1 base, leaving 13 bases between them. The CDR3 spells CASSVPGTGTDTQYF. CDR3 nucleotides: TGTGCCAGCAGCGTACCCGGGACGGGCACAGATACGCAGTATTTT.

The chain employs TRBV28 and TRBJ1-3; TRBD1 matches at 9 bases. Germline V gene data show CDR1 as MDHEN and CDR2 as SYDVKM. The CDR3 loop spans 13 amino acids. J gave up 2 bases and V 7 bases, and 0 bases lay outside the gene matches. The CDR3 protein is CASNRGPGNTIYF. The CDR3 region has the DNA TGTGCCAGCAACAGGGGGCCTGGAAACACCATATATTTT.

This rearrangement joins TRBV27 to TRBJ2-5, with 13 nucleotides matching TRBD2. The V gene end was trimmed by 5 bases and the J gene end by 5 bases; junction bases not matched to a gene: 8. Germline V gene data show CDR1 as MNHEY and CDR2 as SMNVEV (reference sequence). The CDR3 sequence is 16 residues long. The CDR3 sequence: CASSPGWTSGSETQYF. The CDR3 region has the DNA TGTGCCAGCAGTCCAGGATGGACTAGCGGGAGCGAGACCCAGTACTTC.

This clone showed up just a few times. The gene calls are TRBV28 and TRBJ1-2, with D hard to call. This CDR3 region has 12 residues. Between the trimmed V and J ends, which lost 4 bases and 9 bases, there was a span of 12 bases. Germline assignment: CDR1 MDHEN and CDR2 SYDVKM. The CDR3 spells CASSYDTKRYTF. DNA for the CDR3: TGTGCCAGCAGTTATGACACCAAACGCTACACCTTC.

About this clone: The same CDR3 also results from other DNA sequences found in this sample. The chain links TRBV6-1 to TRBJ2-7; D perhaps matches TRBD1 (6 bases). V shed 1 base and J shed 1 base, with 8 bases lying between them. From germline, CDR1 is MNHNS and CDR2 SASEGT. This CDR3 has 14 residues. The CDR3 region is CASSEGQVSYEQYF. CDR3 sequence (DNA): TGTGCCAGCAGTGAAGGACAGGTATCCTACGAGCAGTACTTC.

In this sample, this clone turned up once. This sequence joins TRBV5-4 and TRBJ1-4, with 7 nucleotides matching TRBD1. With 4 bases clipped from V and 3 bases from J, the junction kept 9 bases outside the gene matches. This CDR3 is 16 amino acids long. Germline CDR1 reads SGHNT; CDR2 reads YYREEE (reference sequence). The DNA of the CDR3 is TGTGCCAGCAGCCTACGGACAGGACCAGCTAATGAAAAACTGTTTTTT. This codes for CASSLRTGPANEKLFF.

The chain recombines TRBV10-3 with TRBJ2-1; weak D call: TRBD2 (5 bases). Trimming stripped 8 bases from V and 0 bases from J, with 5 bases between. Germline CDR1 reads ENHRY; CDR2 reads SYGVKD. This CDR3 region has 12 residues. The CDR3 DNA is TGTGCCATCGGGAGCTCCTACAATGAGCAGTTCTTC. This gives the protein CAIGSSYNEQFF.

The chain is built from TRBV4-1 and TRBJ1-4; maybe TRBD1 (5 bases). This CDR3 has 16 amino acids. Germline CDR1 is MGHRA and CDR2 is YSYEKL. V was clipped by 2 bases and J by 0 bases, with 10 bases between them. This CDR3 is CASSQLGRSTNEKLFF. CDR3 in DNA: TGCGCCAGCAGCCAATTGGGACGGTCAACTAATGAAAAACTGTTTTTT.